Only one count was recorded for the clone carrying this TCR beta chain. Its specificity is not known. The repertoire was sequenced with immunoSEQ multiplex PCR; TCRdb's copy has only in-frame clones and lacks some. The sample contains more than 2 million clones, more than 90% of which appear only once. This entry comes from a study of shared clonotypes between healthy human individuals. Whole-study results and caveats: Rarefaction curves obtained for sorted subsets showed sequencing incomplete despite large depth.

This CDR3 is built from 16 residues. Losses at the gene ends were 0 bases for V and 5 bases for J; bases not matched to a gene: 5. Germline V gives CDR1 SEHNR, CDR2 FQNEAQ (reference sequence). The TCR sequence derives from a man aged 18 to 29 in good health. The specimen sequenced was naive CD4+ T cells sorted from blood. Subset noted: CD45RA+ positively selected. The gene calls are TRBV7-9 and TRBJ2-3; TRBD1 aligns across 10 bases. CDR3 DNA sequence: TGTGCCAGCAGCTTAGCGTCGACAGGGGGCTTAGATACGCAGTATTTT. The encoded protein is CASSLASTGGLDTQYF.